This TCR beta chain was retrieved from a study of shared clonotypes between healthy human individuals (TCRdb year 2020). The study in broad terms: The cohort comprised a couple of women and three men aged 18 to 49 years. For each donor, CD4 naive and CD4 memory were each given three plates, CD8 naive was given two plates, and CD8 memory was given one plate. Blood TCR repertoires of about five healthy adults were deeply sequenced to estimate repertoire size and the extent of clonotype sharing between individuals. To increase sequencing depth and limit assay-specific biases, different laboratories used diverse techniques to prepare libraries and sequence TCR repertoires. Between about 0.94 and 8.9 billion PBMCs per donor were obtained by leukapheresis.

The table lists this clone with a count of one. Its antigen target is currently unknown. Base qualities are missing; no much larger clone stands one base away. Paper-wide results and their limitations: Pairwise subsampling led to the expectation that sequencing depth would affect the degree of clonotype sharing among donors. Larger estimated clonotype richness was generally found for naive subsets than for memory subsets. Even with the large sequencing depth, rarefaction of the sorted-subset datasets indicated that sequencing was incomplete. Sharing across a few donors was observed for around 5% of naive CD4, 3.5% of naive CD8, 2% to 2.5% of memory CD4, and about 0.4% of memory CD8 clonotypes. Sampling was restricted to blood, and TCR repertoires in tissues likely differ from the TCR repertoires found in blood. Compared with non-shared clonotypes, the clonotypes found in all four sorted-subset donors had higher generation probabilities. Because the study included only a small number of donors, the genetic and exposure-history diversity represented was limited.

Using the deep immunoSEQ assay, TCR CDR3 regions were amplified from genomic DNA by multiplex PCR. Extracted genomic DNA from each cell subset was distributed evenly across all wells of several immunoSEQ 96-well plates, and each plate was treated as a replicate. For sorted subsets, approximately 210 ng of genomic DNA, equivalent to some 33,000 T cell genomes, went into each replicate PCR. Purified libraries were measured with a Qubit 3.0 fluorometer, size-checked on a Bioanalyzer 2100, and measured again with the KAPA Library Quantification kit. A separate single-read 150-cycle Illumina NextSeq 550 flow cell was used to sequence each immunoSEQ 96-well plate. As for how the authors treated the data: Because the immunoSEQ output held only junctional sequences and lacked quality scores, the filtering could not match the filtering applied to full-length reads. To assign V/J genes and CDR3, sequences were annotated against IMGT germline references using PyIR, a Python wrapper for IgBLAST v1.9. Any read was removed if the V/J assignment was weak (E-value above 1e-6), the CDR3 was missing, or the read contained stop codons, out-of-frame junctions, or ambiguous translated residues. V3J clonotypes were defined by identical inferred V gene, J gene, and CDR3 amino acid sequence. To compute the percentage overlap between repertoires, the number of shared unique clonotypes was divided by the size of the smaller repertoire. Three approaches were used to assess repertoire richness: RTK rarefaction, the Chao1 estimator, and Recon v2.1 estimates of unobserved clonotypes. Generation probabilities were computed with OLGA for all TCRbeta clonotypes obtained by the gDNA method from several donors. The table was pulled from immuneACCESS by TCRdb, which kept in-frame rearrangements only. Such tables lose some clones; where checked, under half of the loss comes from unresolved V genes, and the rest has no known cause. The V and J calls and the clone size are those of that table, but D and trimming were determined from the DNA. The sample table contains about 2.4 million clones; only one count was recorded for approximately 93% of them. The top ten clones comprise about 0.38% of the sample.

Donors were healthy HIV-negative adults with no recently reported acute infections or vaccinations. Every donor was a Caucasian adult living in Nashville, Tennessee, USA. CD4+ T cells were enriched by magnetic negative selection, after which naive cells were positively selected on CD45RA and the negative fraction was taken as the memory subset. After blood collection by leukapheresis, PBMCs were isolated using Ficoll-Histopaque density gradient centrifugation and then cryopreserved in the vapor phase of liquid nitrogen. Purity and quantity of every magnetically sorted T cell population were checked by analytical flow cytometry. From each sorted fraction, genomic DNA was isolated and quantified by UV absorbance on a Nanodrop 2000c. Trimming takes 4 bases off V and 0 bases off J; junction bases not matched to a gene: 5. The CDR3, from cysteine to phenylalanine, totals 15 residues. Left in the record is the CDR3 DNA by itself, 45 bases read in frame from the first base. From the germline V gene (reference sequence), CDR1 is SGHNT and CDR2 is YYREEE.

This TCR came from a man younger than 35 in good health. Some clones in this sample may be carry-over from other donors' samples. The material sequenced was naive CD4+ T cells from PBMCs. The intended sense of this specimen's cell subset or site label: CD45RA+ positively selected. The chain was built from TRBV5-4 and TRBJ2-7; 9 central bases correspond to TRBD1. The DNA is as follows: TGTGCCAGCAGCGTCCGGGACAGGGTCTCCTACGAGCAGTACTTC. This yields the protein CASSVRDRVSYEQYF.